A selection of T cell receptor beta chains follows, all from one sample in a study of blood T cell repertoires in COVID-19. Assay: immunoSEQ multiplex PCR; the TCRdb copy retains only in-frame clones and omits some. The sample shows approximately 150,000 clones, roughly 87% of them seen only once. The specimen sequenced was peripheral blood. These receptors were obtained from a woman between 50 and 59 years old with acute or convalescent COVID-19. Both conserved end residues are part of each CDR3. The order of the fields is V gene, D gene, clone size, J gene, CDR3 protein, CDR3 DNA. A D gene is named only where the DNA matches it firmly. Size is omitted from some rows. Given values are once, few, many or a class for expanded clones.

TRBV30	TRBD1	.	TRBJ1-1	CAWGIQGEAFF	TGTGCCTGGGGCATACAGGGGGAAGCTTTCTTT
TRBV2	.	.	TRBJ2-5	CASSRRRGGETQYF	TGTGCCAGCAGTCGCCGCAGGGGTGGGGAGACCCAGTACTTC
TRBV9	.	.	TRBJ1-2	CASSVGTSSSALYGYTF	TGTGCCAGCAGCGTAGGGACAAGCTCTTCGGCCCTTTATGGCTACACCTTC
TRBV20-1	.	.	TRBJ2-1	CSASRSIGQFF	TGCAGTGCTAGTAGGAGTATAGGTCAGTTCTTC
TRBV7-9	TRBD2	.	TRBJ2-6	CASSPGLAPGANVLTF	TGTGCCAGCAGCCCCGGACTAGCCCCAGGGGCCAACGTCCTGACTTTC
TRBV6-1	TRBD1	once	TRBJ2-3	CASSEARTGLLADTQYF	TGTGCCAGCAGTGAAGCACGGACAGGGCTTCTCGCAGATACGCAGTATTTT
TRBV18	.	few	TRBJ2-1	CASTQGGDEQFF	TGTGCCAGCACCCAGGGGGGTGATGAGCAGTTCTTC
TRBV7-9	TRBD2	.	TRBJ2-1	CASSLEGLAGVRNEQFF	TGTGCCAGCAGCTTAGAGGGACTAGCGGGGGTTCGCAATGAGCAGTTCTTC
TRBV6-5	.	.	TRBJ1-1	CASSYFRGTEAFF	TGTGCCAGCAGTTACTTCCGAGGGACTGAAGCTTTCTTT
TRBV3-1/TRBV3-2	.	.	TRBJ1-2	CASSHPGPSNYGYTF	TGTGCCAGCAGCCACCCAGGGCCTTCTAACTATGGCTACACCTTC
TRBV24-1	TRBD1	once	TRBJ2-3	CATSDLTGGIKYF	TGTGCCACCAGTGATCTGACAGGGGGCATAAAGTATTTT
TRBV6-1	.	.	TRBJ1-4	CASSEYRGGNEKLFF	TGTGCCAGCAGTGAATATCGGGGGGGGAATGAAAAACTGTTTTTT
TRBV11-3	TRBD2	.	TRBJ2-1	CASSPGTSGYNEQFF	TGTGCCAGCAGCCCCGGGACTAGCGGATACAATGAGCAGTTCTTC
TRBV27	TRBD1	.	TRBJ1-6	CASRSFWGQGNSPLHF	TGTGCCAGCAGATCCTTCTGGGGACAGGGAAATTCACCCCTCCACTTT
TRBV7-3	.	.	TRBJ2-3	CASSLVASHSDTQYF	TGTGCCAGCAGCTTAGTGGCCTCTCACAGTGATACGCAGTATTTT
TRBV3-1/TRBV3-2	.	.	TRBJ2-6	CASSLTGANVLTF	TGTGCCAGCAGCCTTACAGGGGCCAACGTCCTGACTTTC
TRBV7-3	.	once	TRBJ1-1	CASSLSGNAEAFF	TGTGCCAGCAGCTTATCGGGGAACGCTGAAGCTTTCTTT